Following are 4 T cell receptor beta chains from one sample sequenced in a study of cytomegalovirus exposure and HLA in healthy donors. PCR was performed using 60 Vbeta and 13 Jbeta primers. Data came from immunoSEQ multiplex PCR; TCRdb stores just in-frame clones and leaves some out. The table has about 120,000 clones, 55% to 65% seen once. Sequenced material: PBMCs. The receptors shown here come from a man aged 35 to 55 in good health and CMV-seropositive.

This clone was picked up a small number of times. The chain couples TRBV5-6 to TRBJ2-3; 8 bases fit TRBD2. CDR3 size: 14 residues. J was trimmed by 5 bases and V by 3 bases; bases with no gene match: 5. Per the germline V gene, CDR1 is SGHDT and CDR2 is YYEEEE. CDR3 nucleotide sequence: TGTGCCAGCAGCTCGGGACTAGAACTAGATACGCAGTATTTT. It is translated as CASSSGLELDTQYF.

The chain carries TRBV11-3 and TRBJ2-7; D gene ambiguous. The germline V and J ends were trimmed by 1 base and 4 bases, with 11 bases remaining between them. CDR1 and CDR2 (germline): SGHNT, YENEEA. The CDR3 runs to 14 residues. CDR3 in amino acids: CASSLGVGGYEQYF. CDR3 nucleotide sequence: TGTGCCAGCAGCTTAGGGGTTGGCGGTTACGAGCAGTACTTC.

This clone occurred a few times. The V call is TRBV4-3, the J call TRBJ2-5; possibly TRBD1 for D (5 bases). The V gene lost 1 base and the J gene lost 5 bases, with 8 bases spanning the gap. CDR3 size: 13 residues. Germline-derived CDR1 and CDR2 are LGHNA and YSLEER. The CDR3 loop is CASSQGPGETQYF. The CDR3 coding sequence is TGCGCCAGCAGCCAAGGGCCAGGGGAGACCCAGTACTTC.

The chain employs TRBV6-6 and TRBJ1-2, with 10 nucleotides matching TRBD1. The V and J ends lost 2 bases and 6 bases, in that order; junction bases with no gene match: 3. This CDR3 has 14 residues. From germline, CDR1 is MNHNY and CDR2 SVGAGI (reference sequence). In nucleotides, the CDR3 is TGTGCCAGCAGTTACGCCGGGACAGGGGATGGCTACACCTTC. It codes for CASSYAGTGDGYTF.